The source of this TCR beta chain is a study of cytomegalovirus exposure and HLA in healthy donors. The CDR3 covers 15 residues. V was pared by 4 bases and J by 7 bases, with 18 bases between. Germline CDR1 is SGDLS and CDR2 is YYNGEE. With 60 Vbeta and 13 Jbeta primers, the PCR was carried out. The repertoire was sequenced with immunoSEQ multiplex PCR; TCRdb's copy has only in-frame clones and lacks some. The sample holds some 60,000 clones, more than 75% seen once. A few counts support this clone. Sequencing used PBMCs. V usage is TRBV9 and J usage is TRBJ2-4; D is perhaps TRBD1 (6 bases). This receptor was obtained from a male donor in good health and CMV-seronegative. The CDR3 loop is CASSPGTSKGNIQYF. The DNA for the CDR3 is TGTGCCAGCAGCCCCGGGACATCAAAAGGGAACATTCAGTACTTC.